Listed below are T cell receptor beta chains from one sample, sequenced in a study of blood T cell repertoires in COVID-19. The repertoire was sequenced with immunoSEQ multiplex PCR; TCRdb's copy has only in-frame clones and lacks some. The data contain just under 150,000 clones, 87% of them seen just once; the ten biggest clones take up around 0.91%. Sample: peripheral blood. The receptors originated from a woman aged 45-59 years with acute or convalescent COVID-19. CDR3s include the opening cysteine and the closing phenylalanine or tryptophan. A D gene is named only where the DNA matches it firmly.

d_gene,v_gene,len,j_gene,CDR3nt,CDR3aa
-,TRBV5-1,14,TRBJ1-2,TGCGCCAGCAGCTTGACAGACAGGATAGATGGCTACACCTTC,CASSLTDRIDGYTF
TRBD2,TRBV29-1,12,TRBJ2-7,TGCAGCGCAGGACCGGGGGGTTACGAGCAGTACTTC,CSAGPGGYEQYF
TRBD1,TRBV19,15,TRBJ1-5,TGTGCCAGTAGTACGGGACAGGGTTGGGGTCAGCCCCAGCATTTT,CASSTGQGWGQPQHF
-,TRBV7-2,12,TRBJ1-4,TGTGCCAGCAGCTTAGGGACAGAAAAACTGTTTTTT,CASSLGTEKLFF
-,TRBV27,13,TRBJ2-3,TGTGCCAGCCTCGGACAGTCCACAGATACGCAGTATTTT,CASLGQSTDTQYF
-,TRBV5-4,13,TRBJ1-2,TGTGCCAGCAGCTTTAACAGTCTACCCGGCTACACCTTC,CASSFNSLPGYTF
-,TRBV5-1,15,TRBJ1-5,TGCGCCAGCAGCTTGGATGGGACAAGAAATCAGCCCCAGCATTTT,CASSLDGTRNQPQHF
TRBD1,TRBV5-6,16,TRBJ1-5,TGTGCCAGCAGCCTCCGGGACAGGGGGCGCGGACAGCCCCAGCATTTT,CASSLRDRGRGQPQHF
-,TRBV19,16,TRBJ1-2,TGTGCCAGTAGTTGGTCCAGGCTATCAAGTAACTATGGCTACACCTTC,CASSWSRLSSNYGYTF
-,TRBV6-5,15,TRBJ1-5,TGTGCCAGCAGTTCCTTCGGGGGGAGCAATCAGCCCCAGCATTTT,CASSSFGGSNQPQHF
TRBD1,TRBV30,16,TRBJ2-7,TGTGCCTGGAGTGGAGAGACAGGGGAGAATTACTACGAGCAGTACTTC,CAWSGETGENYYEQYF
TRBD2,TRBV11-2,17,TRBJ2-1,TGTGCCAGCAGCTTATCTAGCGGGGGGGCCTCCTACAATGAGCAGTTCTTC,CASSLSSGGASYNEQFF
-,TRBV9,14,TRBJ1-2,TGTGCCAGCAGCGTAGTAGACAGCATCTATGGCTACACCTTC,CASSVVDSIYGYTF
-,TRBV2,14,TRBJ1-5,TGTGCCAGCAGCTCCACATATAGCAATCAGCCCCAGCATTTT,CASSSTYSNQPQHF
-,TRBV30,15,TRBJ1-5,TGTGCCTGGAGTCAGGGTCGCGGGGGAAATCAGCCCCAGCATTTT,CAWSQGRGGNQPQHF
-,TRBV6-5,14,TRBJ2-7,TGTGCCAGCAGTATCGGGACACCAACCTACGAGCAGTACTTC,CASSIGTPTYEQYF
TRBD1,TRBV7-3,15,TRBJ2-3,TGTGCCAGCAGCCTCCTGACAGGGGTGGAAGATACGCAGTATTTT,CASSLLTGVEDTQYF
TRBD1,TRBV5-4,13,TRBJ2-7,TGTGCCAGCAGCCAGGACAGGGCCTACGAGCAGTACTTC,CASSQDRAYEQYF
TRBD2,TRBV11-2,15,TRBJ2-2,TGTGCCAGCAGCCCAAGCGGGAGGGCCAACGGGGAGCTGTTTTTT,CASSPSGRANGELFF
-,TRBV28,13,TRBJ1-2,TGTGCCAGCCGCCCCTCGAGGTACTATGGCTACACCTTC,CASRPSRYYGYTF
TRBD2,TRBV30,13,TRBJ2-5,TGTGCCTGGAGTGGGACTAGCACGGAGACCCAGTACTTC,CAWSGTSTETQYF
-,TRBV3-1/TRBV3-2,15,TRBJ1-2,TGTGCCAGCAGCCAAGATTCAGACAGCTTCTATGGCTACACCTTC,CASSQDSDSFYGYTF
TRBD1,TRBV5-6,18,TRBJ2-2,TGTGCCAGCAGCTTGGGCCCGGGACAGGGATTTGTCACAGGGGAGCTGTTTTTT,CASSLGPGQGFVTGELFF
-,TRBV5-1,18,TRBJ1-5,TGCGCCAGCAGCTTGGAACCCCGGGGGGATAATAGCAATCAGCCCCAGCATTTT,CASSLEPRGDNSNQPQHF
-,TRBV11-2,14,TRBJ2-7,TGTGCCAGCAGCTCCCAGCAGGGGCGGAACGAGCAGTACTTC,CASSSQQGRNEQYF
-,TRBV3-1/TRBV3-2,13,TRBJ2-3,TGTGCCAGCAGCCCAGGGTGGGCAGATACGCAGTATTTT,CASSPGWADTQYF
-,TRBV30,13,TRBJ2-2,TGTGCCCTGGACACGGTCGTTACCGGGGAGCTGTTTTTT,CALDTVVTGELFF
TRBD2,TRBV7-3,20,TRBJ2-1,TGTGCCAGCAGCTCCGGACTAGCGGGAGCATCAGGGGGTTCCTACAATGAGCAGTTCTTC,CASSSGLAGASGGSYNEQFF
-,TRBV5-4,15,TRBJ1-3,TGTGCCAGCTCCGCGGGTGGGTTCGCTGGAAACACCATATATTTT,CASSAGGFAGNTIYF
TRBD2,TRBV5-1,16,TRBJ2-7,TGCGCCAGCAGCTATGGGGTTGGCGGGAGCTCCTACGAGCAGTACTTC,CASSYGVGGSSYEQYF
TRBD1,TRBV29-1,13,TRBJ2-3,TGCAGCGGCGACAGGGGGTCCGGAGATACGCAGTATTTT,CSGDRGSGDTQYF
TRBD1,TRBV27,15,TRBJ1-2,TGTGCCAGCAGTCCGGGGACAGGGGTGTACTATGGCTACACCTTC,CASSPGTGVYYGYTF
-,TRBV24-1,15,TRBJ1-1,TGTGCCACCAGTGACTCTTGGGGGGGGAACACTGAAGCTTTCTTT,CATSDSWGGNTEAFF
TRBD2,TRBV2,16,TRBJ2-3,TGTGCCCAATCCCCGTCTAGCGGGGGGGCCAGAGCTACGCAGTATTTT,CAQSPSSGGARATQYF
TRBD2,TRBV3-1/TRBV3-2,17,TRBJ2-3,TGTGCCAGCAGCCAAGGGGAAACTAGCGGGAGAACAGATACGCAGTATTTT,CASSQGETSGRTDTQYF
-,TRBV5-4,14,TRBJ2-3,TGTGCCAGCAGCTTTCCTGACTACACAGATACGCAGTATTTT,CASSFPDYTDTQYF
-,TRBV19,14,TRBJ1-4,TGTGCCAGTAGTACGTCTGTAACTAATGAAAAACTGTTTTTT,CASSTSVTNEKLFF
-,TRBV11-3,16,TRBJ2-2,TGTGCCAGCAGCTTAGTATCTCGGGGTCCCACCGGGGAGCTGTTTTTT,CASSLVSRGPTGELFF
-,TRBV29-1,12,TRBJ2-7,TGCAGCGCCTACGGGGGTGAATACGAGCAGTACTTC,CSAYGGEYEQYF
-,TRBV11-2,16,TRBJ1-6,TGTGCCAGCAGCCCCACAGGGAGTCCCTATAATTCACCCCTCCACTTT,CASSPTGSPYNSPLHF
-,TRBV4-1,15,TRBJ2-1,TGCGCCAGCAGCCAAGATGGGGGCCAGGTCAATGAGCAGTTCTTC,CASSQDGGQVNEQFF
TRBD1,TRBV4-1,18,TRBJ2-2,TGCGCCAGCAGTCTGACGGGGACAGGGGGCTATCTCACCGGGGAGCTGTTTTTT,CASSLTGTGGYLTGELFF
TRBD1,TRBV6-5,16,TRBJ1-1,TGTGCCAGCAGTTACCTCCCGGGACAGAGGAACACTGAAGCTTTCTTT,CASSYLPGQRNTEAFF
-,TRBV18,13,TRBJ2-6,TGTGCCAGCTCACCTGAGGGTTCAATCGTCCTGACTTTC,CASSPEGSIVLTF
-,TRBV6-5,13,TRBJ2-3,TGTGCCAGCAGTTTAAGGAGGGAAGATACGCAGTATTTT,CASSLRREDTQYF
-,TRBV6-1,13,TRBJ1-1,TGTGCCAGCAGTGAAGCCATGAACACTGAAGCTTTCTTT,CASSEAMNTEAFF
TRBD1,TRBV27,15,TRBJ2-7,TGTGCCAGCAGTTTAGGGACAGGGGGTACCTACGAGCAGTACTTC,CASSLGTGGTYEQYF
-,TRBV4-2,13,TRBJ1-6,TGTGCCAGCAGCCACCAACGGGGGGGACCCCTCCACTTT,CASSHQRGGPLHF
TRBD1,TRBV30,15,TRBJ1-2,TGTGCCTGGAGTGTTTGGGGACAGGAATTCTATGGCTACACCTTC,CAWSVWGQEFYGYTF
-,TRBV25-1,15,TRBJ2-1,TGTGCCAGCGGGGGACTCCCGCTAGTGTACAATGAGCAGTTCTTC,CASGGLPLVYNEQFF